The T cell receptor beta chain described here comes from a study of blood T cell repertoires in COVID-19. Germline assignment: CDR1 SGHRS and CDR2 YFSETQ. The CDR3 loop spans 15 amino acids. Trimming cost V 4 bases and J 4 bases, with 17 bases left between them. Profiled with immunoSEQ multiplex PCR; TCRdb holds only in-frame clones, not every one. The sample has a few hundred thousand clones; roughly 85% are singletons. Sequenced sample: PBMCs or T cells enriched from blood (not recorded which). The rearrangement links TRBV5-1 to TRBJ2-5; D gene ambiguous. This clonotype originated in a man between 25 and 39 years old who had recovered from COVID-19. CDR3: CASSMAYVTTETQYF. The CDR3 bases are TGCGCCAGCAGCATGGCGTATGTGACAACAGAGACCCAGTACTTC.